This TCR beta chain was sequenced for a study of identical twins. A universal primer site was added by template switching, and unique molecular identifiers were carried by the cDNA. A single record per CDR3 protein comes from TCRdb applying MiXCR to the 5' RACE reads. The sample holds around 490,000 distinct CDR3 sequences, roughly 15% seen once. Study-wide results and caveats: High-abundance cord blood beta clonotypes had fewer insertions; memory repertoires showed none.

The V and J ends lost 1 base and 6 bases respectively, with 18 bases between them. Germline V gene data show CDR1 as LGHDT and CDR2 as YNNKEL (reference sequence). The CDR3 sequence is 16 residues long. Comment on this clonotype: Its antigen is unknown.

These data are also associated with another study on yellow fever vaccine responses in identical twins.

The receptor comes from a woman aged 18 to 35 in good health. The chain couples TRBV3-1 to TRBJ2-5, with D perhaps being TRBD1 or TRBD2 (6 bases each). The sequencing sample was made of CD4+ T cells sorted from blood. The CDR3 sequence: CASSQVGATGGKTQYF. CDR3 DNA sequence: TGTGCCAGCAGCCAAGTGGGGGCGACCGGCGGGAAGACCCAGTACTTC.